Shown below are 25 T cell receptor beta chains from a single sample sequenced in a study of T cell repertoires in cytomegalovirus infection. The antigens these receptors bind are not known. TCRdb re-analysed the reads in MiXCR, keeping a single row per CDR3 protein. The profile covers approximately 1,000,000 distinct CDR3 sequences, with less than 40% appearing a single time and over 12% taken by the ten largest. Sequenced here: cultured CD8+ T cells from PBMCs, sampled from culture after CMV antigen stimulation. The receptors here all came from a human donor in good health (CMV status not recorded). Some clones in this sample may be carry-over from other donors' samples.

This clonotype appeared a single time. The J gene is TRBJ2-3, the V gene TRBV7-9; 9 positions agree with TRBD2. CDR3 length equals 15 residues. J lost 7 bases, V lost 0 bases, and 5 bases had no gene match. Germline CDR1 SEHNR, CDR2 FQNEAQ (reference sequence). CDR3 loop: CASSLAAGGPNTQYF. The CDR3 region has the DNA TGTGCCAGCAGCTTAGCCGCGGGGGGGCCAAATACGCAGTATTTT.

DNA for the CDR3: TGTGCCAGCAGCTTGGGGGAGGCCTACGAGCAGTACTTC. It translates to CASSLGEAYEQYF. This chain links TRBV5-4 with TRBJ2-7; D may be TRBD2 (6 bases). V was pared by 0 bases and J by 2 bases, with 6 bases between. CDR1 SGHNT and CDR2 YYREEE come from the germline V gene (reference sequence). The CDR3 covers 13 residues.

This clonotype was observed a few times. J is TRBJ2-7 and V is TRBV19, with 7 bases fitting TRBD2. The CDR3 runs 14 residues. J gave up 2 bases and V 2 bases, and 3 bases lay outside the gene matches. Germline lookup yields CDR1 LNHDA and CDR2 SQIVND (reference sequence). Here the CDR3 reads CASSISSGAYEQYV. In nucleotides, the CDR3 is TGTGCCAGTAGTATATCTAGCGGAGCCTACGAGCAGTACGTC.

This clonotype came up a few times. V usage is TRBV6-1 and J usage is TRBJ2-1; D tentatively reads TRBD1 or TRBD2 (5 bases each). Germline V gene lookup returns CDR1 MNHNS and CDR2 SASEGT. V was clipped by 9 bases and J by 7 bases, with 16 bases between them. The CDR3 loop spans 13 amino acids. The CDR3 here is CASRPGTDNEQFF. The CDR3 nucleotides are TGTGCCAGTCGCCCCGGGACCGATAATGAGCAGTTCTTC.

This clonotype was seen a few times. The rearrangement uses TRBV5-5 and TRBJ1-1, with 8 bases aligning to TRBD1. The CDR3 is 16 residues long. V shed 0 bases, J shed 4 bases, and the junction held 8 bases outside the gene matches. Germline loops: CDR1 SGHKS, CDR2 YYEKEE (reference sequence). DNA of the CDR3: TGTGCCAGCAGCTTGGGGACAGGGTATGGGACCACTGAAGCTTTCTTT. Its translation is CASSLGTGYGTTEAFF.

V and J are TRBV20-1 and TRBJ1-1; TRBD1 might be the D (6 bases). Trimming pared 3 bases from V and 0 bases from J, leaving 8 bases between. Germline-derived CDR1 and CDR2 are DFQATT and SNEGSKA (reference sequence). This CDR3 has 13 residues. Written as DNA, the CDR3 is TGCAGTGCTAGGGACAGTTTGAACACTGAAGCTTTCTTT. This gives the protein CSARDSLNTEAFF.

The chain combines TRBV6-6 with TRBJ1-1; D is unresolved. Trimming stripped 0 bases from V and 6 bases from J, with 11 bases between. The CDR3 runs 14 residues. Germline CDR1 MNHNY, CDR2 SVGAGI (reference sequence). As DNA, the CDR3 is TGTGCCAGCAGTTACTCGTGGGGAGAGGCTGAAGCTTTCTTT. Residues: CASSYSWGEAEAFF.

V gene TRBV11-2 combines with J gene TRBJ2-1, with TRBD1 identical over 10 bases. The CDR3 sequence is 16 residues long. Germline assignment: CDR1 SGHAT and CDR2 FQNNGV. The V gene end was trimmed by 1 base and the J gene end by 4 bases; junction bases not matched to a gene: 4. The CDR3 loop reads CASSLVGQGHYNEQFF. The CDR3 region has the DNA TGTGCCAGCAGCTTAGTGGGACAGGGGCATTACAATGAGCAGTTCTTC.

This chain joins TRBV7-9 and TRBJ2-3, with 11 bases matching TRBD2. The CDR3 extends over 19 amino acids. Germline V CDR1 and CDR2: SEHNR, FQNEAQ (reference sequence). J lost 6 bases, V lost 2 bases, and 16 bases had no gene match. In nucleotides, the CDR3 is TGTGCCAGCAGCTTAAGGAAAAGATCTAGCGGGGGGTCTATGGATACGCAGTATTTT. This encodes CASSLRKRSSGGSMDTQYF.

This chain links TRBV13 with TRBJ1-5; 7 nucleotides agree with TRBD1. The CDR3 runs to 15 residues. Germline trimming cut 0 bases from V and 7 bases from J; bases unmatched to any gene: 6. Germline CDR1 is PRHDT and CDR2 is FYEKMQ (reference sequence). CDR3 protein: CASSLGRGEWQPQHF. CDR3 nucleotides: TGTGCCAGCAGCTTAGGCAGGGGGGAATGGCAGCCCCAGCATTTT.

Turning to this clonotype: A single base separates this from a much larger clone, so it may be a read error. The chain employs TRBV12-3 or TRBV12-4 and TRBJ1-1; D might be TRBD1 (5 bases). The CDR3 loop spans 14 amino acids. Trimming left V 6 bases short and J 5 bases short, with 16 bases between. CDR3 DNA: TGTGCCAGCAGCCCTAAAGGGGCGCGGACTGAAGCTTTCTTT. Its translation is CASSPKGARTEAFF.

The V call is TRBV6-6, the J call TRBJ1-2; no reliable D call. Germline V gene sequence: CDR1 MNHNY, CDR2 SVGAGI (reference sequence). The length of the CDR3 is 18 residues. Trimming shortened V by 2 bases and J by 1 base, and 20 bases separated the two germline ends. This chain's CDR3 is CASSYGFAPARDNYGYTF. The CDR3 region has the DNA TGTGCCAGCAGTTACGGATTTGCGCCGGCCCGAGATAACTATGGCTACACCTTC.

This chain connects TRBV11-2 to TRBJ2-7, with D possibly being TRBD2 (5 bases). Trimming stripped 4 bases from V and 6 bases from J, with 13 bases between. This CDR3 is 13 amino acids long. Germline loops: CDR1 SGHAT, CDR2 FQNNGV. CDR3 sequence (DNA): TGTGCCAGCAGCTCGCCCCCGGGGATCGAGCAGTACGTC. It translates to CASSSPPGIEQYV.

Comments on this clonotype: It is likely a read error, because the conserved phenylalanine at the end of the CDR3 is missing. The chain uses TRBV12-3 or TRBV12-4 and TRBJ1-6; 9 bases align to TRBD1. The CDR3 sequence is 15 residues long. The V gene end was trimmed by 4 bases and the J gene end by 10 bases; junction bases not matched to a gene: 8. Here the CDR3 DNA reads TGTGCCAGCAGTTCGGGGGACAGGGTGGGATCACCCCTCCACTCT. Its translation is CASSSGDRVGSPLHS.

This clonotype was found a few times. The J gene is TRBJ2-2, the V gene TRBV6-5; perhaps TRBD1 as D (5 bases). Germline CDR1 MNHEY, CDR2 SVGAGI. The V gene lost 6 bases and the J gene lost 0 bases, with 14 bases spanning the gap. There are 16 residues in the CDR3. The CDR3 is CASSSIRGANTGELFF. As DNA, the CDR3 is TGTGCCAGCAGCTCTATAAGGGGCGCGAACACCGGGGAGCTGTTTTTT.

The genes are TRBV10-3 and TRBJ2-7; D unresolved. Germline V gene lookup returns CDR1 ENHRY and CDR2 SYGVKD. The CDR3 consists of 13 residues. The V end lost 6 bases, the J end lost 2 bases, and 11 bases lay between the germline ends. This CDR3 reads CAISAAGTYEQYV. The CDR3 coding sequence is TGTGCCATCAGCGCTGCAGGCACCTACGAGCAGTACGTC.

This clonotype showed up just a few times. The chain carries TRBV4-1 and TRBJ2-7; 7 positions agree with TRBD1. Germline V CDR1 and CDR2: MGHRA, YSYEKL. The CDR3 has 16 residues. Germline trimming cut 2 bases from V and 0 bases from J; bases unmatched to any gene: 7. The CDR3 here is CASSQTWDRYSYEQYV. CDR3 in DNA: TGCGCCAGCAGCCAAACCTGGGACAGATACTCCTACGAGCAGTACGTC.

This clonotype appeared many times. The genes are TRBV7-8 and TRBJ2-3; D unclear. V was trimmed by 1 base and J by 2 bases, leaving 7 bases between them. The germline gives CDR1 SGHVS, CDR2 FQNEAQ. This CDR3 is built from 14 residues. CDR3 bases: TGTGCCAGCAGCTTAGTGGTGAACACAGATACGCAGTATTTT. This translates into CASSLVVNTDTQYF.

This clonotype appeared a few times. The chain combines TRBV6-1 with TRBJ2-1; D may be TRBD1 or TRBD2 (5 bases each). Germline loops: CDR1 MNHNS, CDR2 SASEGT. Trimming cost V 8 bases and J 15 bases, with 17 bases left between them. The CDR3 consists of 11 residues. The CDR3 protein is CASPRDRQLFF. CDR3 nucleotides: TGTGCCAGCCCCCGGGACCGACAGCTGTTCTTC.

The chain couples TRBV19 to TRBJ1-1; D remains unclear. CDR1 and CDR2 (germline): LNHDA, SQIVND (reference sequence). V was shortened by 10 bases and J by 1 base, with 13 bases between the two germline ends. The CDR3 contains 13 residues. The CDR3 sequence is CATGPTTNTEAFF. Written as DNA, the CDR3 is TGTGCCACCGGACCAACGACGAACACTGAAGCTTTCTTT. The whole variable domain, filled in from reference TRBV19 and TRBJ1-1, reads DGGITQSPKYLFRKEGQNVTLSCEQNLNHDAMYWYRQDPGQGLRLIYYSQIVNDFQKGDIAEGYSVSREKKESFPLTVTSAQKNPTAFYLCATGPTTNTEAFFGQGTRLTVV.

This clonotype turned up a few times. The V and J genes are TRBV7-6 and TRBJ2-1; D uncertain. The ends were cut back, 2 bases at V and 0 bases at J, with 14 bases in the middle. CDR3 length: 17 amino acids. Germline CDR1 SGHVS, CDR2 FNYEAQ. The DNA for the CDR3 is TGTGCCAGCAGCTTAATGGCGGCCGAAAGCTCCTACAATGAGCAGTTCTTC. Protein product: CASSLMAAESSYNEQFF.

The J gene is TRBJ2-3, the V gene TRBV2, with TRBD2 matching 8 bases. The V segment lost 5 bases and the J segment 4 bases; nucleotides outside the gene matches: 11. There are 16 residues in the CDR3. The germline CDR1 and CDR2 sequences are SNHLY and FYNNEI. Written as DNA, the CDR3 is TGTGCCAGCAGTAGTCGATTGCGGGGGGCCTCAGATACGCAGTATTTT. It encodes CASSSRLRGASDTQYF.

The chain uses TRBV20-1 and TRBJ1-1; 7 bases align to TRBD1. CDR1 and CDR2 from the germline V gene are DFQATT and SNEGSKA (reference sequence). This CDR3 is built from 15 residues. V shed 1 base and J 2 bases; nucleotides not matched to a gene: 7. The CDR3 loop reads CSARAQTGSNTEAFF. The CDR3 DNA reads TGCAGTGCTAGAGCCCAGACAGGGAGCAACACTGAAGCTTTCTTT.

This clonotype was detected many times. V usage is TRBV7-3 and J usage is TRBJ2-5; no reliable D call. CDR1 SGHTA and CDR2 FQGTGA come from the germline V gene. Trimming removed 1 base at V and 0 bases at J, with 6 bases between. The CDR3 spans 14 residues. In DNA form, the CDR3 reads TGTGCCAGCAGCTTAAACGGGTACCAAGAGACCCAGTACTTC. Residues: CASSLNGYQETQYF.

The V and J genes are TRBV6-5 and TRBJ2-1; TRBD2 agrees at 12 bases. The V gene's germline CDR1 is MNHEY and CDR2 SVGAGI. V gave up 0 bases and J gave up 1 base; unmatched junction bases: 4. This CDR3 is 18 amino acids long. The CDR3 loop is CASSYSIGLAGSYNEQFF. The CDR3 DNA reads TGTGCCAGCAGTTACTCGATAGGACTAGCGGGATCCTACAATGAGCAGTTCTTC.